The 31 T cell receptor beta chains reported below all come from one sample, sequenced in a study of cytomegalovirus exposure and HLA in healthy donors. The PCR employed 60 Vbeta primers together with 13 Jbeta primers. Assay: immunoSEQ multiplex PCR; the TCRdb copy retains only in-frame clones and omits some. This sample's clone table lists under 200,000 clones. Input material: PBMCs. The receptors derive from a man aged 25-45 years in good health and CMV-seronegative.

The genes are TRBV5-1 and TRBJ1-2; D not certain. CDR1 is SGHRS, CDR2 YFSETQ, per germline. This CDR3 has 15 amino acids. Trimming shortened V by 1 base and J by 2 bases, and 12 bases separated the two germline ends. Here the CDR3 reads CASSLSGEGNYGYTF. The CDR3 DNA sequence: TGCGCCAGCAGCTTGTCCGGGGAAGGGAACTATGGCTACACCTTC.

The chain joins TRBV5-4 to TRBJ1-3; maybe TRBD1 (5 bases). V was trimmed by 1 base and J by 0 bases, leaving 8 bases between them. The length of the CDR3 is 15 residues. CDR1 and CDR2 from the germline V gene are SGHNT and YYREEE (reference sequence). Here the CDR3 reads CASSLNRFSGNTIYF. The CDR3 coding sequence is TGTGCCAGCAGCTTGAACAGGTTCTCTGGAAACACCATATATTTT.

CDR3 in amino acids: CASTWRGSGKSNYGYTF. For the CDR3, the DNA is TGTGCCAGTACCTGGCGGGGTTCCGGGAAATCTAACTATGGCTACACCTTC. V usage is TRBV19 and J usage is TRBJ1-2; D gene uncertain. The ends were cut back, 7 bases at V and 0 bases at J, with 21 bases in the middle. The CDR3 runs 17 residues. The V gene's germline CDR1 is LNHDA and CDR2 SQIVND (reference sequence).

The chain's CDR3 is CASSEGLPDEQYF. The CDR3 bases are TGTGCCAGCAGTGAGGGCTTACCCGACGAGCAGTACTTC. V usage is TRBV2 and J usage is TRBJ2-5; no clear D. The end of the DNA aligns better with TRBJ2-7, so the J call may be wrong. The CDR3 has 13 amino acids. Germline loops: CDR1 SNHLY, CDR2 FYNNEI.

The chain couples TRBV5-6 to TRBJ2-5; TRBD1 agrees at 10 bases. There are 17 residues in the CDR3. CDR1 is SGHDT, CDR2 YYEEEE, per germline. With V trimmed by 0 bases and J by 7 bases, 12 bases remained unmatched. CDR3 nucleotides: TGTGCCAGCAGCTTGGACGGAGGACAGGGGGTTGTGGGGACCCAGTACTTC. Amino acid sequence: CASSLDGGQGVVGTQYF. Based on the CDR3 plus reference TRBV5-6 and TRBJ2-5, the full variable domain is DAGVTQSPTHLIKTRGQQVTLRCSPKSGHDTVSWYQQALGQGPQFIFQYYEEEERQRGNFPDRFSGHQFPNYSSELNVNALLLGDSALYLCASSLDGGQGVVGTQYFGPGTRLLVL.

J is TRBJ2-2 and V is TRBV6-5; 9 bases fit TRBD1. J gave up 5 bases and V 6 bases, and 7 bases lay outside the gene matches. The germline CDR1 and CDR2 sequences are MNHEY and SVGAGI. CDR3 length: 15 residues. Here the CDR3 DNA reads TGTGCCAGCAGGTTCCGGGACAGGGTTACCGGGGAGCTGTTTTTT. Its translation is CASRFRDRVTGELFF.

This chain links TRBV23-1 with TRBJ1-5, with 10 positions matching TRBD1. TRBV23-1 falls under the ORF class, with uncertain function. V lost 0 bases to trimming and J lost 1 base; unmatched junction nucleotides: 6. This CDR3 is 18 amino acids long. The CDR3, as DNA: TGCGCCAGCAGTCAATCGTGGGGGGACAGGGGCAGCAATCAGCCCCAGCATTTT. Translated, it gives CASSQSWGDRGSNQPQHF.

The chain combines TRBV10-1 with TRBJ2-3, with D maybe TRBD1 (5 bases). V lost 7 bases and J 1 base, leaving 9 bases between the germline ends. This CDR3 comprises 13 residues. Germline V gene data show CDR1 as WNHNN and CDR2 as SYGVQD (reference sequence). CDR3 region: CASTQGGTDTQYF. CDR3 in DNA: TGCGCCAGCACCCAAGGGGGCACAGATACGCAGTATTTT.

The V and J genes are TRBV5-1 and TRBJ1-2; D ambiguous. The CDR3 is made up of 15 amino acids. CDR1 and CDR2 (germline): SGHRS, YFSETQ. V was trimmed by 1 base and J by 2 bases, leaving 12 bases between them. The CDR3 here is CASSLYEARNYGYTF. The CDR3 DNA reads as TGCGCCAGCAGCTTGTATGAGGCCCGGAACTATGGCTACACCTTC.

This sequence joins TRBV10-2 and TRBJ1-4, with 7 bases identical to TRBD1. The CDR3 has 15 residues. Losses at the gene ends were 3 bases for V and 8 bases for J; bases not matched to a gene: 9. Germline CDR1 is WSHSY and CDR2 is SAAADI. The CDR3, as DNA: TGCGCCAGCAGTGACCAGGGGGGACAAAACGAAAAACTGTTTTTT. Residues: CASSDQGGQNEKLFF.

The V and J genes are TRBV11-1 and TRBJ1-2; perhaps TRBD1 as D (5 bases). V was clipped by 1 base and J by 8 bases, with 14 bases between them. The CDR3 covers 14 residues. CDR1 is SGHAT, CDR2 FQDESV, per germline (reference sequence). As DNA, the CDR3 is TGTGCCAGCAGCTTAGGGGGCCTGCCTGACGGCTACACCTTC. Residues: CASSLGGLPDGYTF.

The chain recombines TRBV30 with TRBJ1-1; TRBD1 might be the D (6 bases). V was trimmed by 1 base and J by 1 base, leaving 13 bases between them. From germline, CDR1 is GTSNPN and CDR2 SVGIG (reference sequence). The CDR3 length is 15 residues. This CDR3 reads CAWSDLDRSNTEAFF. CDR3 DNA sequence: TGTGCCTGGAGTGACCTGGACAGATCGAACACTGAAGCTTTCTTT.

The gene calls are TRBV5-1 and TRBJ2-1; 9 nucleotides match TRBD1. CDR1 is SGHRS and CDR2 is YFSETQ in the germline V gene. V lost 0 bases and J lost 8; bases outside the gene matches: 9. The CDR3 covers 16 residues. CDR3 residues: CASSLGDRAQHDEQFF. For the CDR3, the DNA is TGCGCCAGCAGCTTGGGGGACAGGGCCCAACACGATGAGCAGTTCTTC.

The chain uses TRBV7-2 and TRBJ1-1; D is undetermined. V was shortened by 4 bases and J by 0 bases, with 9 bases between the two germline ends. The length of the CDR3 is 14 residues. Germline V gene lookup returns CDR1 SGHTA and CDR2 FQGNSA. CDR3 residues: CASSSTPLNTEAFF. DNA for the CDR3: TGTGCCAGCAGCTCCACACCTTTGAACACTGAAGCTTTCTTT. The complete variable domain, with remaining parts taken from reference TRBV7-2 and TRBJ1-1, reads GAGVSQSPSNKVTEKGKDVELRCDPISGHTALYWYRQSLGQGLEFLIYFQGNSAPDKSGLPSDRFSAERTGGSVSTLTIQRTQQEDSAVYLCASSSTPLNTEAFFGQGTRLTVV.

The gene calls are TRBV19 and TRBJ2-2; TRBD2 aligns across 7 bases. The germline V gene has CDR1 LNHDA and CDR2 SQIVND (reference sequence). J was trimmed by 7 bases and V by 3 bases; bases with no gene match: 5. CDR3 length: 14 amino acids. CDR3 region: CASSIFREGGELFF. The CDR3 DNA reads as TGTGCCAGTAGTATCTTCAGGGAGGGCGGGGAGCTGTTTTTT.

The V and J genes are TRBV5-1 and TRBJ2-5, with D maybe TRBD2 (6 bases). V lost 4 bases and J 5 bases, leaving 21 bases between the germline ends. The CDR3 runs 16 residues. Germline CDR1 is SGHRS and CDR2 is YFSETQ. For the CDR3, the DNA is TGCGCCAGCAGCAAAGGGGACTCCCCATTTGTTGAGACCCAGTACTTC. Protein product: CASSKGDSPFVETQYF. Full variable domain (missing parts from reference TRBV5-1 and TRBJ2-5): KAGVTQTPRYLIKTRGQQVTLSCSPISGHRSVSWYQQTPGQGLQFLFEYFSETQRNKGNFPGRFSGRQFSNSRSEMNVSTLELGDSALYLCASSKGDSPFVETQYFGPGTRLLVL.

The CDR3 sequence: CASWGDRAVQPQHF. The CDR3 DNA reads TGTGCCAGTTGGGGGGACAGGGCCGTTCAGCCCCAGCATTTT. The rearrangement links TRBV2 to TRBJ1-5; 9 bases match TRBD1. After removal of 9 bases from V and 6 bases from J, the junction contained 9 bases not matched to a gene. Germline CDR1 and CDR2: SNHLY and FYNNEI. The CDR3 has 14 residues.

The chain carries TRBV11-2 and TRBJ1-1, with TRBD1 as a possible D gene (6 bases). This CDR3 region has 13 residues. Trimming removed 5 bases at V and 3 bases at J, with 10 bases between. Germline V gene sequence: CDR1 SGHAT, CDR2 FQNNGV. CDR3 DNA: TGTGCCAGCAGCGCCCAGGGGTACACTGAAGCTTTCTTT. Its protein is CASSAQGYTEAFF.

CDR3 sequence (DNA): TGTGCCAGCAGTGATGCGCTTGGACAGGACCCTCAGCCCCAGCATTTT. It translates to CASSDALGQDPQPQHF. The chain recombines TRBV2 with TRBJ1-5; 7 bases line up with TRBD1. Germline V CDR1 and CDR2: SNHLY, FYNNEI. The CDR3 is 16 amino acids. V trimming: 3 bases; J trimming: 6 bases; junction bases outside the gene matches: 11.

The gene calls are TRBV5-1 and TRBJ1-1, with TRBD1 matching 7 bases. This CDR3 contains 15 residues. Losses at the gene ends were 4 bases for V and 4 bases for J; bases not matched to a gene: 10. Germline V gives CDR1 SGHRS, CDR2 YFSETQ. The CDR3 spells CASSREGQSGTEAFF. CDR3 in DNA: TGCGCCAGCAGCCGGGAGGGACAGTCGGGCACTGAAGCTTTCTTT.

In DNA, the CDR3 is TGCGCCAGCAGCCAACGGGGAACGAACACCGGGGAGCTGTTTTTT. It is translated as CASSQRGTNTGELFF. The chain couples TRBV4-3 to TRBJ2-2; tentatively, D is TRBD2 (5 bases). V lost 2 bases to trimming and J lost 0 bases, with 7 bases between them. CDR3 length: 15 residues. Per germline, CDR1 LGHNA and CDR2 YSLEER.

The chain recombines TRBV9 with TRBJ2-2; weak D call: TRBD2 (5 bases). This CDR3 contains 16 residues. CDR1 is SGDLS, CDR2 YYNGEE, per germline. V lost 0 bases and J lost 1, with 10 bases in between. This CDR3 is CASSVAGVGNTGELFF. CDR3 DNA sequence: TGTGCCAGCAGCGTAGCCGGGGTTGGGAACACCGGGGAGCTGTTTTTT.

The chain links TRBV15 to TRBJ1-1; unclear D gene. Looked up from germline, CDR1 is LNHNV and CDR2 is YYDKDF (reference sequence). The CDR3 spans 14 residues. Trimming left V 0 bases short and J 6 bases short, with 11 bases between. CDR3: CATSRDSVAAEAFF. Written as DNA, the CDR3 is TGTGCCACCAGCAGAGATTCTGTGGCAGCTGAAGCTTTCTTT. The full variable domain, completed using reference TRBV15 and TRBJ1-1, is DAMVIQNPRYQVTQFGKPVTLSCSQTLNHNVMYWYQQKSSQAPKLLFHYYDKDFNNEADTPDNFQSRRPNTSFCFLDIRSPGLGDTAMYLCATSRDSVAAEAFFGQGTRLTVV.

This chain connects TRBV5-1 to TRBJ1-5; D perhaps matches TRBD1 (6 bases). Trimming pared 3 bases from V and 4 bases from J, leaving 11 bases between. Germline V gene sequence: CDR1 SGHRS, CDR2 YFSETQ. The CDR3 has 14 amino acids. The CDR3 reads CASSYGTGNQPQHF. DNA for the CDR3: TGCGCCAGCAGCTACGGCACAGGGAATCAGCCCCAGCATTTT.

This chain uses TRBV6-4 with TRBJ2-1; 9 nucleotides line up with TRBD2. Germline V CDR1 and CDR2: MRHNA, SNTAGT. CDR3 size: 16 residues. V dropped 5 bases and J dropped 7; count of bases not matched to a gene: 12. The CDR3 is CASSPTVAGEGNEQFF. CDR3 bases: TGTGCCAGCAGTCCCACAGTAGCGGGAGAGGGTAATGAGCAGTTCTTC.

This chain joins TRBV7-8 and TRBJ2-2, with D tentatively TRBD2 (5 bases). Germline V gives CDR1 SGHVS, CDR2 FQNEAQ. V lost 5 bases and J 5 bases, leaving 18 bases between the germline ends. This CDR3 region has 16 residues. CDR3 amino acids: CASSPLSRGTTGELFF. The CDR3 DNA reads as TGTGCCAGCAGCCCCCTATCCCGGGGAACGACCGGGGAGCTGTTTTTT.

The V and J genes are TRBV14 and TRBJ2-5, with 9 bases that match TRBD1. Trimming removed 1 base from V and 5 bases from J; junction bases left unmatched: 8. The length of the CDR3 is 16 residues. From germline, CDR1 is SGHDN and CDR2 FVKESK. This CDR3 is CASSQVGQGPGETQYF. DNA for the CDR3: TGTGCCAGCAGCCAAGTAGGACAGGGGCCAGGGGAGACCCAGTACTTC.

The V and J genes are TRBV6-6 and TRBJ2-3, with TRBD2 as a possible D gene (6 bases). Looked up from germline, CDR1 is MNHNY and CDR2 is SVGAGI (reference sequence). Trimming took off 6 bases at V and 2 bases at J, with 15 bases between the two ends. The CDR3 runs to 15 residues. CDR3 sequence reads: CASSVSGGNTDTQYF. For the CDR3, the DNA is TGTGCCAGCAGCGTTTCGGGCGGGAACACAGATACGCAGTATTTT.

V is TRBV2 and J is TRBJ2-2, with 10 bases aligning to TRBD2. CDR1 is SNHLY and CDR2 is FYNNEI in the germline V gene. V shed 4 bases, J shed 6 bases, and the junction held 5 bases outside the gene matches. The CDR3 is 15 amino acids. CDR3 amino acids: CASSGGTSVAGELFF. Written as DNA, the CDR3 is TGTGCCAGCAGTGGGGGGACTAGCGTTGCCGGGGAGCTGTTTTTT.

The rearrangement links TRBV29-1 to TRBJ2-3; D may be TRBD1 (6 bases). Trimming removed 5 bases from V and 1 base from J, with 10 bases in between. Germline V lookup: CDR1 SQVTM, CDR2 ANQGSEA. This CDR3 spans 13 amino acids. The CDR3 spells CSVSGAGTDTQYF. The DNA for the CDR3 is TGCAGCGTTTCAGGGGCCGGCACAGATACGCAGTATTTT.

The chain carries TRBV30 and TRBJ2-5; 15 positions match TRBD2. Germline V gives CDR1 GTSNPN, CDR2 SVGIG (reference sequence). The CDR3 is 16 residues long. With 1 base clipped from V and 4 bases from J, the junction kept 4 bases outside the gene matches. The CDR3 sequence: CAWSAGLAGGIETQYF. CDR3 nucleotide sequence: TGTGCCTGGAGTGCCGGACTAGCGGGAGGGATAGAGACCCAGTACTTC.